Listed below are T cell receptor beta chains from one sample, sequenced in a study of T-cell reconstitution after alpha-beta-depleted transplantation in children. TCRdb itself ran the PCR reads through MiXCR, one entry per CDR3 protein. Here the sample spans roughly 500,000 distinct CDR3 sequences, around 13% being singletons. Sequences were derived from PBMCs from the stem cell graft donor, sampled from the stem cell graft. All receptors come from a human donor who donated a stem cell graft to a child with combined immunodeficiency. The CDR3 runs from the conserved cysteine through the conserved F or W.

j_call | v_call | cdr3_aa
TRBJ2-5 | TRBV6-1 | CASSFFRVQETQYF
TRBJ1-1 | TRBV12-3/TRBV12-4 | CASSSPLGNVDTEAFF
TRBJ2-5 | TRBV5-4 | CASSLDRGPLSSETQYF
TRBJ2-1 | TRBV12-2 | CASRLAKEREYNEQFF
TRBJ1-5 | TRBV18 | CASSQDWDQPQHF
TRBJ1-1 | TRBV10-3 | CAIREDRGTEAFF
TRBJ1-2 | TRBV9 | CASSMVGTAQYGYTF
TRBJ2-3 | TRBV12-5 | CASASRGTDTQYF
TRBJ2-7 | TRBV11-2 | CASSWQGSQYF
TRBJ2-1 | TRBV7-6 | CASSSLGGLAYNEQFF
TRBJ2-3 | TRBV12-3/TRBV12-4 | CASRGTDDTQYF
TRBJ2-2 | TRBV2 | CASRSGTAGELFF
TRBJ2-3 | TRBV10-3 | CAISDSPWGIAGVRTDTQYF
TRBJ2-2 | TRBV6-1 | CASIQSTNTGELFF
TRBJ2-7 | TRBV9 | CASSVTAGVHEQYF
TRBJ2-2 | TRBV5-4 | CASSLERNRALSNTGELFF
TRBJ1-1 | TRBV29-1 | CSVAPTGMNTEAFF
TRBJ1-2 | TRBV7-2 | CASSLVAAYGYTF
TRBJ2-5 | TRBV29-1 | CSVSGPMRETQYF
TRBJ2-5 | TRBV12-3/TRBV12-4 | CASSLFQQETQYF
TRBJ2-2 | TRBV14 | CASSQLTRPGELFF
TRBJ2-5 | TRBV6-6 | CASTSGARGETQYF
TRBJ1-5 | TRBV19 | CASSIGTHSTQPQHF
TRBJ2-7 | TRBV11-2 | CASSLVFAGTRSYEQYF
TRBJ2-2 | TRBV30 | CAWSVTVNTGELFF
TRBJ2-1 | TRBV18 | CASSPGSGPYNEQFF
TRBJ2-2 | TRBV20-1 | CSARESQNTGELFF
TRBJ2-5 | TRBV18 | CASSPMGQETQYF
TRBJ2-3 | TRBV7-3 | CASSYIKADTQYF
TRBJ1-2 | TRBV25-1 | CASSEPGQPYGYTF
TRBJ1-1 | TRBV10-3 | CAIRDRGLNTEAFF
TRBJ1-1 | TRBV7-9 | CASSPDPGQRNTEAFF
TRBJ2-3 | TRBV6-5 | CASSYNRGGLGTDTQYF
TRBJ1-5 | TRBV6-2/TRBV6-3 | CASSWAGNNQPQHF
TRBJ2-3 | TRBV20-1 | CSAHTPGYKYTQYF
TRBJ2-7 | TRBV7-2 | CASSLLAEQPQQYF
TRBJ2-1 | TRBV12-3/TRBV12-4 | CASSLGTASNEQFF
TRBJ2-3 | TRBV24-1 | CATRDYSTDTQYF
TRBJ2-1 | TRBV2 | CASGGQGAYNEQFF
TRBJ2-2 | TRBV7-6 | CASSLSAVANTGELFF
TRBJ2-7 | TRBV7-2 | CASSLASGRMYF
TRBJ1-5 | TRBV11-1 | CASSSGPGSNQPQHF
TRBJ1-5 | TRBV6-5 | CASSYLSAGDGFNQPQHF